This record looks at one TCR beta chain sequence and its context. The germline CDR1 and CDR2 sequences are SGDLS and YYNGEE. CDR3 length: 15 amino acids. With V trimmed by 4 bases and J by 0 bases, 6 bases remained unmatched. This sample is drawn from a study of blood T cell repertoires in COVID-19. Study-level background: Samples representing acute and convalescent COVID-19 were sourced from the United States, Italy and Spain.

The authors' processing: By means of reference gene primer amplification, nucleated cell counts were estimated. TCRdb keeps only in-frame clones here, not all; method: immunoSEQ multiplex PCR. D and trimming were read from the DNA, whereas the V and J calls and clone size are those reported in that table. The sample lists around 200,000 clones, approximately 87% occurring once. The sequenced sample was peripheral blood. The receptor was isolated from a man between 60 and 75 years old who had recovered from COVID-19. The rearrangement links TRBV9 to TRBJ1-1, with 7 bases lining up with TRBD1. CDR3 region: CASSTGAGLNTEAFF. In DNA, the CDR3 is TGTGCCAGCAGCACAGGGGCAGGGCTGAACACTGAAGCTTTCTTT. Variable domain in full (rest from reference TRBV9 and TRBJ1-1): DSGVTQTPKHLITATGQRVTLRCSPRSGDLSVYWYQQSLDQGLQFLIQYYNGEERAKGNILERFSAQQFPDLHSELNLSSLELGDSALYFCASSTGAGLNTEAFFGQGTRLTVV.